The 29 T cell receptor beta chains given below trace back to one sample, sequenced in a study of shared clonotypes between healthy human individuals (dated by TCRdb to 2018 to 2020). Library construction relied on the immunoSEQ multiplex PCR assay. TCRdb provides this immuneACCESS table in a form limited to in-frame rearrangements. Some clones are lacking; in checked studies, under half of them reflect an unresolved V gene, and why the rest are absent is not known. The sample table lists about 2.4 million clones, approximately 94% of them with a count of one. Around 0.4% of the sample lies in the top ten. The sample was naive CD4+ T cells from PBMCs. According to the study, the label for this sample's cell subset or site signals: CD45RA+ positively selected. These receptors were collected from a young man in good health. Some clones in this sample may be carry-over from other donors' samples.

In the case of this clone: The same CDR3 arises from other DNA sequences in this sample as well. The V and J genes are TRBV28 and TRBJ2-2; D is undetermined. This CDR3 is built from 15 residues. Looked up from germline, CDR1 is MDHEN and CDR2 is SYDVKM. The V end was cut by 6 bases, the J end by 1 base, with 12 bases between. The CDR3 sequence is CASSPPRQNTGELFF. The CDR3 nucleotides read TGTGCCAGCAGCCCTCCCCGACAGAACACCGGGGAGCTGTTTTTT.

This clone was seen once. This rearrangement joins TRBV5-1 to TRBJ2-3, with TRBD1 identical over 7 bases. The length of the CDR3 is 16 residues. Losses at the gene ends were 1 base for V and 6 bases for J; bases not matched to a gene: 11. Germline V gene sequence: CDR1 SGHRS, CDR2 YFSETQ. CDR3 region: CASSLSLTGSSDTQYF. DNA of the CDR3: TGCGCCAGCAGCTTGTCCTTGACAGGGAGTTCCGATACGCAGTATTTT.

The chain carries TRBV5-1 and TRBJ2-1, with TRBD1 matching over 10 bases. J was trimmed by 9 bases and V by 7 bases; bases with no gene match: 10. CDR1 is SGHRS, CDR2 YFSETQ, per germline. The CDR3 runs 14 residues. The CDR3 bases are TGCGCCAGCTCCCCGGGACAGGGGCCTCGTGAGCAGTTCTTC. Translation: CASSPGQGPREQFF.

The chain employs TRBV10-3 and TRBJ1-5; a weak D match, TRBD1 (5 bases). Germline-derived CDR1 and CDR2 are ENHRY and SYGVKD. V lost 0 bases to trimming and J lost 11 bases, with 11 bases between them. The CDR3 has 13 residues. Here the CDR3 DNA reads TGTGCCATCAGTGAGTCTGGGGGAAGGGCCCAGCATTTT. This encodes CAISESGGRAQHF.

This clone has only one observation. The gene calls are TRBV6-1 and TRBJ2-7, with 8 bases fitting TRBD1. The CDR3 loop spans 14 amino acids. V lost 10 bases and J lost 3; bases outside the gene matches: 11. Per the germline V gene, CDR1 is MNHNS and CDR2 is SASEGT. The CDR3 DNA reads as TGTGCCACCACCCTCGGGACAGGCTTCTACGAGCAGTACTTC. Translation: CATTLGTGFYEQYF.

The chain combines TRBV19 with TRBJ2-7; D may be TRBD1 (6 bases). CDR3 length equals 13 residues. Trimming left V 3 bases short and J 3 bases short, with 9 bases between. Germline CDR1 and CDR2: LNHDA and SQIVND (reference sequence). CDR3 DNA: TGTGCCAGTAGTATCCGGGACAACTACGAGCAGTACTTC. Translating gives CASSIRDNYEQYF.

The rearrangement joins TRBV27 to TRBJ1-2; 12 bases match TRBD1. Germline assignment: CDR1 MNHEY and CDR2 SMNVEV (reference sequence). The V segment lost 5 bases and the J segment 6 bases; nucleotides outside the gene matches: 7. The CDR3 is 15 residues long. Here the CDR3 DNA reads TGTGCCAGCAGTCCCAGGGACAGGGGGCATCATGGCTACACCTTC. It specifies CASSPRDRGHHGYTF.

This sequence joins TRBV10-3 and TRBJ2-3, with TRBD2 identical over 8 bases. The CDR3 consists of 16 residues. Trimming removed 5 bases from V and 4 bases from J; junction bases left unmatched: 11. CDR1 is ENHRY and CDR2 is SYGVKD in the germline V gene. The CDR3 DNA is TGTGCCATCAGTATCGGACTAGCTGACCGGGCAGATACGCAGTATTTT. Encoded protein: CAISIGLADRADTQYF.

This CDR3 is CASRKQSGANVLTF. In nucleotides, the CDR3 is TGCGCCAGCAGAAAACAATCTGGGGCCAACGTCCTGACTTTC. The J gene is TRBJ2-6, the V gene TRBV5-1, with D uncertain. The CDR3 sequence is 14 residues long. CDR1 is SGHRS and CDR2 is YFSETQ in the germline V gene. Trimming took off 5 bases at V and 1 base at J, with 7 bases between the two ends.

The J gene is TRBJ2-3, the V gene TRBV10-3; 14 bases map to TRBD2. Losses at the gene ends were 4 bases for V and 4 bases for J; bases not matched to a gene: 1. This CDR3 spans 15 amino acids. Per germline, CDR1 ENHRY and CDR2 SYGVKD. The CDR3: CAISGLAGGADTQYF. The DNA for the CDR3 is TGTGCCATCAGTGGACTAGCGGGAGGGGCAGATACGCAGTATTTT.

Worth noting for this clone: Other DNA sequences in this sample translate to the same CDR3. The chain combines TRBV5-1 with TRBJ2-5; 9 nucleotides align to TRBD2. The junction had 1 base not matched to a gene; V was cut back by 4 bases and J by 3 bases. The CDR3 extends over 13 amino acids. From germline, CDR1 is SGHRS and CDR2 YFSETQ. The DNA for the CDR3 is TGCGCCAGCAGCATAGCGGGAGAAGAGACCCAGTACTTC. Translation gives CASSIAGEETQYF.

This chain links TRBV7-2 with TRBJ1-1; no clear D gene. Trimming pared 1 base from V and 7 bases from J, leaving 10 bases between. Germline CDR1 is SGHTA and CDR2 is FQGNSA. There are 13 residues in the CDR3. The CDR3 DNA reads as TGTGCCAGCAGCTTAGGGGGTGGGTATGAAGCTTTCTTT. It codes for CASSLGGGYEAFF.

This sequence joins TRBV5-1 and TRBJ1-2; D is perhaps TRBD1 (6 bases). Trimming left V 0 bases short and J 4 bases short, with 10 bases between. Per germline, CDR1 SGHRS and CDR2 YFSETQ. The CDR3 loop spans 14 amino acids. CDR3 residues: CASSLAEGGYGYTF. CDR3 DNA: TGCGCCAGCAGCTTGGCCGAGGGGGGCTATGGCTACACCTTC.

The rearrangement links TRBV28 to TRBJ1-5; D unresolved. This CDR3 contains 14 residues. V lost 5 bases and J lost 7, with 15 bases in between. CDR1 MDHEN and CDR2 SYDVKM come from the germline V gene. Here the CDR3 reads CASSPSPRGQPQHF. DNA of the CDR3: TGTGCCAGCAGTCCCTCCCCCCGCGGGCAGCCCCAGCATTTT.

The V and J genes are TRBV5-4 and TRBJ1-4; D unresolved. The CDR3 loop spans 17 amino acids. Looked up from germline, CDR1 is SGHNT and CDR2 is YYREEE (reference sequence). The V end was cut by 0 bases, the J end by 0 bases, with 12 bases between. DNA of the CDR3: TGTGCCAGCAGCTTGGGCGGTAAAAGTGCAACTAATGAAAAACTGTTTTTT. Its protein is CASSLGGKSATNEKLFF.

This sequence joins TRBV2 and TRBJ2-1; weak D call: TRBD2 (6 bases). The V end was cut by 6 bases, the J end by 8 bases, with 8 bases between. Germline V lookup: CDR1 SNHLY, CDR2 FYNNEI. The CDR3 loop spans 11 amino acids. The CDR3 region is CASRRRDEQFF. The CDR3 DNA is TGTGCCAGCAGGAGGAGGGATGAGCAGTTCTTC.

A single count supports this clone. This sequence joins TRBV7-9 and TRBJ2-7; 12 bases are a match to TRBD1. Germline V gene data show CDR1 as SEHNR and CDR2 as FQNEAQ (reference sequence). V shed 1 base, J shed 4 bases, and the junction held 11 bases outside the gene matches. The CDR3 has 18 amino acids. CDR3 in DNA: TGTGCCAGCAGCTTAGGCTGGGCCCTGGGACAGGGGGCGTACGAGCAGTACTTC. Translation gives CASSLGWALGQGAYEQYF.

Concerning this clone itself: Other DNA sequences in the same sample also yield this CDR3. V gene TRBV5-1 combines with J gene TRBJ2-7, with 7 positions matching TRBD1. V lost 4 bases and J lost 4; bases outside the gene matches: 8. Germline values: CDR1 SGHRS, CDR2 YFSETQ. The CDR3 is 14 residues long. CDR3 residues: CASSLGRGSYEQYF. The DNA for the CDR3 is TGCGCCAGCAGCCTTGGCAGGGGGTCATACGAGCAGTACTTC.

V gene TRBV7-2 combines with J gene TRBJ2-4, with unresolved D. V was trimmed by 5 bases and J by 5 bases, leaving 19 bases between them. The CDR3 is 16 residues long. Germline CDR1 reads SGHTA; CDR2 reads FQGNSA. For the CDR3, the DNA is TGTGCCAGCAGCAGAGCCTCAGCACGTGGGGAAAACATTCAGTACTTC. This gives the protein CASSRASARGENIQYF.

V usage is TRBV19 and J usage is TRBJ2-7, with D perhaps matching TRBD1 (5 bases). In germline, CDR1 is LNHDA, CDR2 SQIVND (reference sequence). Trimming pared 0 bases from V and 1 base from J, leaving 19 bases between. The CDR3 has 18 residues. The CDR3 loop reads CASSIDRSRARDSYEQYF. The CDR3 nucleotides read TGTGCCAGTAGTATAGATCGGAGCAGGGCCCGTGATTCCTACGAGCAGTACTTC.

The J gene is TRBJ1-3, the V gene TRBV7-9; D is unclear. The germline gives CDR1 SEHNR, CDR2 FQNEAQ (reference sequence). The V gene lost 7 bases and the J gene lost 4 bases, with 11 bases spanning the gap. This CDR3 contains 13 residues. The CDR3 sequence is CASIPGSGNTIYF. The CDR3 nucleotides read TGTGCCAGCATCCCTGGCTCCGGAAACACCATATATTTT.

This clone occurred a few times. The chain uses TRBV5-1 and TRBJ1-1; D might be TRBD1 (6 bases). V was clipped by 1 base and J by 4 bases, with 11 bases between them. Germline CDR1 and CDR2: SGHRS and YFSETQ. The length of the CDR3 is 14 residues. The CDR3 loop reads CASSLLGASTEAFF. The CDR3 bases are TGCGCCAGCAGCTTGTTGGGGGCAAGCACTGAAGCTTTCTTT.

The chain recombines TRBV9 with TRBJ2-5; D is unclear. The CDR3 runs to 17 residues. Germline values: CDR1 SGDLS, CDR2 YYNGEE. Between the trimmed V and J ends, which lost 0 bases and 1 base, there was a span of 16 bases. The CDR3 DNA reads TGTGCCAGCAGCGTAGGAATCTCTAGTATAAGCCAAGAGACCCAGTACTTC. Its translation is CASSVGISSISQETQYF.

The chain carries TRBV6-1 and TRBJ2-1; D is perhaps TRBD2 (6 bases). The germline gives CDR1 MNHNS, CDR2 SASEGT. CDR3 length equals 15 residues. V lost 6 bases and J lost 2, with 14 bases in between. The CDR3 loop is CASREVAGTYNEQFF. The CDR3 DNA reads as TGTGCCAGCAGGGAGGTCGCGGGGACCTACAATGAGCAGTTCTTC.

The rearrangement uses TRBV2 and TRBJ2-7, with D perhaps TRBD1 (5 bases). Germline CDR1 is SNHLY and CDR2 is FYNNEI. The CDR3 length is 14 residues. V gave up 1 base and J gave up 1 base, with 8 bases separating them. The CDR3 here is CASSEDGHSYEQYF. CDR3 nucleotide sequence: TGTGCCAGCAGTGAAGATGGACATTCCTACGAGCAGTACTTC.

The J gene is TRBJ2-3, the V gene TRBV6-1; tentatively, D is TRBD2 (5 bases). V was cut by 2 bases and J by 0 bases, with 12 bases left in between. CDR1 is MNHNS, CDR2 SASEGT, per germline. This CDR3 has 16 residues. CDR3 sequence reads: CASSEHLGASTDTQYF. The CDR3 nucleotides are TGTGCCAGCAGTGAACACCTGGGAGCCAGCACAGATACGCAGTATTTT.

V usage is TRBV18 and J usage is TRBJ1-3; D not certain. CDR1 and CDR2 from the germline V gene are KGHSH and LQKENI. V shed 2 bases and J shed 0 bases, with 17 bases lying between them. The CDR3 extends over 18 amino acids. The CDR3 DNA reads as TGTGCCAGCTCACCAGGCCTAGCGGGCTACATCTCTGGAAACACCATATATTTT. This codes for CASSPGLAGYISGNTIYF.

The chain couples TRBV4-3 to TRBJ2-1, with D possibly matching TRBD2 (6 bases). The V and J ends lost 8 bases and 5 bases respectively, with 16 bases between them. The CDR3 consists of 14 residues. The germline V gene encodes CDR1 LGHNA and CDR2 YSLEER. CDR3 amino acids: CASSLLAQNNEQFF. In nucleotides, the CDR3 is TGCGCCAGCTCCCTCCTAGCGCAAAACAATGAGCAGTTCTTC.

The CDR3 region is CSVENPPYEQYF. DNA of the CDR3: TGCAGCGTTGAGAATCCCCCCTACGAGCAGTACTTC. This chain uses TRBV29-1 with TRBJ2-7, with D unresolved. Germline V gene lookup returns CDR1 SQVTM and CDR2 ANQGSEA. Trimming stripped 3 bases from V and 2 bases from J, with 8 bases between. This CDR3 has 12 amino acids.